The entry below describes one T cell receptor beta chain. What it recognizes is unknown. This table comes from immunoSEQ multiplex PCR, and its TCRdb copy is limited to in-frame clones, with some not included. The sample records 260,000 or so clones, just under 90% being singletons. The study drew the donors from its approximately 120-subject validation cohort, separate from the approximately 700-subject first cohort. This entry belongs to a study of cytomegalovirus exposure and HLA in healthy donors. Study-level findings and limits: Through in vitro validation, a few CMV-associated chains were shown to be specific for CMV antigens. Associated with cytomegalovirus, according to the listing, were 170 or so TCR beta chains. Rarity marked most TCR sequences, yet some public TCRs occurred in many donors.

Germline CDR1 reads SGDLS; CDR2 reads YYNGEE. V shed 0 bases and J 5 bases; nucleotides not matched to a gene: 4. CDR3 length: 15 amino acids. This clonotype was sampled from a man younger than 35 in good health and CMV-seronegative. Sequencing was carried out using PBMCs. The gene calls are TRBV9 and TRBJ2-3; 9 positions agree with TRBD2. CDR3 bases: TGTGCCAGCAGCGTAGATCTAGCGGGGCTAGATACGCAGTATTTT. This gives the protein CASSVDLAGLDTQYF.